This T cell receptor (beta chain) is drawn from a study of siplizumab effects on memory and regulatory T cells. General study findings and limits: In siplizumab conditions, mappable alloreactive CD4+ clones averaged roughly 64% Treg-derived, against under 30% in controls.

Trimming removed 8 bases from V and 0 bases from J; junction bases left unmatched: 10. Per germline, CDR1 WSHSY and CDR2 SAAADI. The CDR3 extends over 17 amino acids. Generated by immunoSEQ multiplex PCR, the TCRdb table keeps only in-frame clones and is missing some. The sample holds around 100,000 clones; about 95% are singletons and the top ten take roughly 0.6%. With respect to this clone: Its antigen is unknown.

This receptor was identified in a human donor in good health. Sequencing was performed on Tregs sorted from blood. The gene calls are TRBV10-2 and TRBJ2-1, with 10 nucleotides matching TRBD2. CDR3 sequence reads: CASYSGRRMSSYNEQFF. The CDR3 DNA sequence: TGCGCCAGCTATAGCGGGAGGCGCATGAGCTCCTACAATGAGCAGTTCTTC.